The next 3 T cell receptor beta chains were all read from a single sample in a study of shared clonotypes between healthy human individuals. Only in-frame clones appear in the TCRdb table, and some are missing; sequencing was by immunoSEQ multiplex PCR. In the table there are approximately 710,000 clones, less than 95% of which are singletons. Material for sequencing was memory CD8+ T cells from PBMCs. This sample's subset: CD45RO+ cells pooled with CCR7-negative TemRA cells. The receptors here all came from a man between 18 and 35 years old in good health. Some clones in this sample may be carry-over from other donors' samples.

The chain couples TRBV28 to TRBJ2-3; D is uncertain. CDR3 size: 15 residues. Trimming removed 3 bases at V and 5 bases at J, with 15 bases between. The germline V gene encodes CDR1 MDHEN and CDR2 SYDVKM. CDR3 nucleotides: TGTGCCAGCAGTTTCTGGGTGGGCCCCGAAGATACGCAGTATTTT. As protein: CASSFWVGPEDTQYF.

The chain uses TRBV6-5 and TRBJ2-5; D tentatively reads TRBD1 or TRBD2 (5 bases each). This CDR3 region has 13 residues. Germline CDR1 and CDR2: MNHEY and SVGAGI. The V end lost 7 bases, the J end lost 5 bases, and 14 bases lay between the germline ends. The CDR3 region is CASTPRWGETQYF. CDR3 bases: TGTGCCAGCACCCCCCGGTGGGGGGAGACCCAGTACTTC.

V is TRBV5-8 and J is TRBJ2-2, with a weak D call TRBD1 (6 bases). Trimming removed 1 base at V and 4 bases at J, with 14 bases between. The CDR3 has 16 residues. Germline V gives CDR1 SGHTS, CDR2 YDEGEE. This chain's CDR3 is CASSLSTGLVTGELFF. For the CDR3, the DNA is TGTGCCAGCAGCTTGTCAACAGGGTTAGTCACCGGGGAGCTGTTTTTT.